Sequencing of this T cell receptor beta chain was carried out in a study of OX40 agonist ivuxolimab in advanced cancers. The ends were cut back, 6 bases at V and 9 bases at J, with 15 bases in the middle. The germline gives CDR1 MDHEN, CDR2 SYDVKM. CDR3 length equals 14 residues. Assay used: immunoSEQ multiplex PCR; TCRdb lists only in-frame clones, some missing. The sample consists of some 70,000 clones, 80% to 90% of them appearing once. The TCR originated in an adult with an advanced solid tumor such as melanoma, head and neck, liver or kidney cancer. V usage is TRBV28 and J usage is TRBJ1-6; D is unresolved. The starting material was CD4+ or CD8+ T cells sorted from blood, obtained in a trial of the OX40 agonist ivuxolimab. CDR3 in DNA: TGTGCCAGCAGCCGCGCCGGCGGACTTTCACCCCTCCACTTT. It translates to CASSRAGGLSPLHF.